Each of the 20 T cell receptor beta chains below was sequenced from the same sample in a study of blood T cell repertoires in COVID-19. TCRdb's table, derived via immunoSEQ multiplex PCR, lists solely in-frame clones and lacks some. This sample has 250,000 to 350,000 clones, with about 83% found just once. Source material: peripheral blood. Receptors were obtained from a woman in her forties or fifties with acute or convalescent COVID-19.

J is TRBJ2-2 and V is TRBV30; weak D call: TRBD1 (5 bases). The CDR3 extends over 15 amino acids. With 0 bases removed from V and 6 bases from J, the gap between germline ends came to 14 bases. Germline-derived CDR1 and CDR2 are GTSNPN and SVGIG (reference sequence). DNA of the CDR3: TGTGCCTGGAGTGTACCAGGGCAAGAGGCCGGGGAGCTGTTTTTT. Protein sequence: CAWSVPGQEAGELFF.

V is TRBV5-1 and J is TRBJ2-2; TRBD2 agrees at 10 bases. Unmatched junction bases numbered 0, after V lost 0 bases and J lost 4 bases. Looked up from germline, CDR1 is SGHRS and CDR2 is YFSETQ. The CDR3 is 15 amino acids. The CDR3 DNA is TGCGCCAGCAGCTTGGGACTAGCGGGCACCGGGGAGCTGTTTTTT. Translated: CASSLGLAGTGELFF.

This chain connects TRBV23-1 to TRBJ1-2, with TRBD1 matching over 8 bases. Being an ORF, TRBV23-1 has a function that is uncertain. The CDR3 sequence is 15 residues long. J lost 6 bases, V lost 6 bases, and 12 bases had no gene match. This CDR3 reads CASRDRELGIDGYTF. CDR3 DNA: TGCGCCAGCAGGGACAGGGAATTAGGTATCGATGGCTACACCTTC.

The rearrangement uses TRBV10-3 and TRBJ1-1; D is unresolved. Germline V gene lookup returns CDR1 ENHRY and CDR2 SYGVKD. The V end was cut by 3 bases, the J end by 1 base, with 15 bases between. The CDR3 has 16 amino acids. This CDR3 reads CAISDPPAAGNTEAFF. The CDR3 DNA is TGTGCCATCAGTGATCCCCCGGCAGCGGGGAACACTGAAGCTTTCTTT.

The chain uses TRBV5-4 and TRBJ2-5; 10 nucleotides align to TRBD2. The CDR3 length is 16 residues. The germline V gene encodes CDR1 SGHNT and CDR2 YYREEE (reference sequence). Unmatched junction bases numbered 4, after V lost 0 bases and J lost 2 bases. The CDR3 protein is CASSLGGTSAQETQYF. In nucleotides, the CDR3 is TGTGCCAGCAGCTTGGGGGGGACTAGCGCTCAAGAGACCCAGTACTTC.

The chain links TRBV7-9 to TRBJ1-1; unclear D gene. V dropped 4 bases and J dropped 1 base, with 7 bases sitting between them. The CDR3 runs 13 residues. Per the germline V gene, CDR1 is SEHNR and CDR2 is FQNEAQ (reference sequence). CDR3 sequence (DNA): TGTGCCAGCAGCTCTGAGGGGAACACTGAAGCTTTCTTT. Its protein product is CASSSEGNTEAFF.

This sequence joins TRBV4-1 and TRBJ2-7; D gene uncertain. This CDR3 is built from 13 residues. V was trimmed by 2 bases and J by 6 bases, leaving 11 bases between them. Germline values: CDR1 MGHRA, CDR2 YSYEKL. CDR3 sequence: CASSQKETGEQYF. The CDR3 nucleotides read TGCGCCAGCAGCCAAAAGGAGACCGGCGAGCAGTACTTC.

This clone has only a few counts. This rearrangement joins TRBV6-6 to TRBJ2-1, with 8 bases lining up with TRBD1. V lost 0 bases, J lost 1 base, and 2 bases stayed unmatched. Germline-derived CDR1 and CDR2 are MNHNY and SVGAGI (reference sequence). The CDR3 is made up of 16 amino acids. CDR3 residues: CASSYSRDRSYNEQFF. The CDR3 DNA sequence: TGTGCCAGCAGTTACTCGAGGGACAGGTCCTACAATGAGCAGTTCTTC.

The CDR3 loop reads CASGLAGGSYNEQFF. CDR3 DNA sequence: TGTGCCAGCGGATTAGCGGGGGGTTCCTACAATGAGCAGTTCTTC. This chain joins TRBV27 and TRBJ2-1, with 10 bases fitting TRBD2. The V segment lost 8 bases and the J segment 1 base; nucleotides outside the gene matches: 5. Germline V gene lookup returns CDR1 MNHEY and CDR2 SMNVEV (reference sequence). The CDR3 extends over 15 amino acids.

The chain carries TRBV6-6 and TRBJ2-1; 14 positions agree with TRBD2. Germline V gene data show CDR1 as MNHNY and CDR2 as SVGAGI (reference sequence). The CDR3 spans 18 residues. The J segment lost 7 bases and the V segment lost 5 bases, leaving 13 bases of the junction unmatched. The CDR3 spells CASSPTSGGALFMNEQFF. The CDR3 DNA sequence: TGTGCCAGCAGTCCGACTAGCGGGGGGGCTCTTTTCATGAATGAGCAGTTCTTC.

The J gene is TRBJ1-2, the V gene TRBV5-1, with a weak D call TRBD1 (5 bases). Trimming stripped 4 bases from V and 3 bases from J, with 13 bases between. This CDR3 has 14 residues. Germline CDR1 SGHRS, CDR2 YFSETQ. The CDR3 loop is CASSPPGEYYGYTF. CDR3 nucleotides: TGCGCCAGCAGCCCGCCGGGGGAATACTATGGCTACACCTTC.

The chain recombines TRBV4-2 with TRBJ2-2; 7 bases line up with TRBD2. This CDR3 spans 17 amino acids. The germline gives CDR1 LGHNA, CDR2 YNFKEQ. Trimming at V came to 3 bases and at J to 6 bases, leaving 13 bases not matched to a gene. The CDR3 reads CASSHLPGQAGAGELFF. In nucleotides, the CDR3 is TGTGCCAGCAGCCATCTACCGGGCCAGGCGGGGGCCGGGGAGCTGTTTTTT.

This clone has more than one count but fewer than ten. The chain recombines TRBV6-5 with TRBJ1-2; D might be TRBD1 (6 bases). The CDR3 is 13 residues long. V was trimmed by 3 bases and J by 4 bases, leaving 9 bases between them. Germline values: CDR1 MNHEY, CDR2 SVGAGI. CDR3 sequence (DNA): TGTGCCAGCAGTTATGACAGGACCTATGGCTACACCTTC. This codes for CASSYDRTYGYTF.

The chain combines TRBV5-6 with TRBJ2-5; 7 positions agree with TRBD1. Germline V CDR1 and CDR2: SGHDT, YYEEEE. The CDR3 has 14 residues. The J segment lost 5 bases and the V segment lost 0 bases, leaving 4 bases of the junction unmatched. The CDR3 loop reads CASSLASRGETQYF. The CDR3 DNA follows: TGTGCCAGCAGCTTGGCGAGCAGGGGGGAGACCCAGTACTTC.

The gene calls are TRBV3-1 (or the pseudogene TRBV3-2) and TRBJ1-2; possible D gene TRBD1, 6 bases. V lost 1 base and J 4 bases, leaving 16 bases between the germline ends. Germline CDR1 reads LGHDT; CDR2 reads YNNKEL (reference sequence). CDR3 length: 16 residues. The DNA of the CDR3 is TGTGCCAGCAGCCAAGGCGGCGGGGGCTCTATCTATGGCTACACCTTC. Residues: CASSQGGGGSIYGYTF.

J is TRBJ2-1 and V is TRBV4-1; tentative D call: TRBD2 (5 bases). This CDR3 comprises 15 residues. Trimming cost V 4 bases and J 5 bases, with 15 bases left between them. Germline CDR1 MGHRA, CDR2 YSYEKL. CDR3 bases: TGCGCCAGCAGCCGAGGAAGCGGATACAACAATGAGCAGTTCTTC. Translating gives CASSRGSGYNNEQFF.

This chain uses TRBV15 with TRBJ1-1; possible D gene TRBD1, 5 bases. CDR3 length equals 14 residues. Trimming shortened V by 3 bases and J by 5 bases, and 13 bases separated the two germline ends. The germline CDR1 and CDR2 sequences are LNHNV and YYDKDF (reference sequence). DNA of the CDR3: TGTGCCACCAGCAGGCAGGGTGTGGGGACTGAAGCTTTCTTT. Its protein product is CATSRQGVGTEAFF.

This clone appeared a few times. The CDR3 is CASRLPLEGGSNQPQHF. DNA for the CDR3: TGTGCAAGTCGCTTGCCCTTGGAGGGTGGGAGCAATCAGCCCCAGCATTTT. The chain uses TRBV12-2 and TRBJ1-5. TRBV12-2 is a known pseudogene. This CDR3 is 17 amino acids long.

To note about this clone: This sample also contains other DNA sequences that code for the same CDR3. CDR3 DNA sequence: TGCAGTGCTAGCCGGGGCACTGAAGCTTTCTTT. Its translation is CSASRGTEAFF. J is TRBJ1-1 and V is TRBV20-1; no clear D gene. The V end lost 3 bases, the J end lost 4 bases, and 6 bases lay between the germline ends. This CDR3 region has 11 residues. The germline CDR1 and CDR2 sequences are DFQATT and SNEGSKA (reference sequence).

This chain uses TRBV9 with TRBJ2-1; 8 bases agree with TRBD1. Germline V gene sequence: CDR1 SGDLS, CDR2 YYNGEE. The V and J ends lost 1 base and 10 bases, in that order; junction bases with no gene match: 7. CDR3 length: 14 residues. The CDR3 DNA reads TGTGCCAGCAGCGTACTGCAGGGGGCTGGGGAGCAGTTCTTC. It codes for CASSVLQGAGEQFF.